This passage covers 19 T cell receptor beta chains from one sample sequenced in a study of shared clonotypes between healthy human individuals. Using immunoSEQ multiplex PCR, the repertoire was profiled, and TCRdb retains in-frame clones only, with some absent. Of around 2,000,000 clones detected, around 96% appear once; the ten largest clones hold more than 0.95%. Naive CD8 cells were CD45RO-negative, positively selected for CCR7, excluding terminally differentiated effector memory CD45RA+ cells. Sequenced input: naive CD8+ T cells sorted from blood. Receptors originate from a man between 18 and 35 years old in good health.

The chain combines TRBV9 with TRBJ2-1; D perhaps matches TRBD2 (5 bases). The CDR3 is 14 residues long. In germline, CDR1 is SGDLS, CDR2 YYNGEE. V was shortened by 7 bases and J by 6 bases, with 17 bases between the two germline ends. Written as DNA, the CDR3 is TGTGCCAGCTCAACATCTCCGGGGATCAATGAGCAGTTCTTC. Protein product: CASSTSPGINEQFF. Based on the CDR3 plus reference TRBV9 and TRBJ2-1, the full variable domain is DSGVTQTPKHLITATGQRVTLRCSPRSGDLSVYWYQQSLDQGLQFLIQYYNGEERAKGNILERFSAQQFPDLHSELNLSSLELGDSALYFCASSTSPGINEQFFGPGTRLTVL.

V and J are TRBV2 and TRBJ2-7, with 11 bases fitting TRBD2. The CDR3 totals 17 residues. Looked up from germline, CDR1 is SNHLY and CDR2 is FYNNEI. J was trimmed by 1 base and V by 3 bases; bases with no gene match: 8. CDR3 sequence (DNA): TGTGCCAGCAGTGAGGCTAGCGGGGGGTCGATTTCCTACGAGCAGTACTTC. Translated: CASSEASGGSISYEQYF. Using reference TRBV2 and TRBJ2-7 for the parts outside the CDR3, the full variable domain is EPEVTQTPSHQVTQMGQEVILRCVPISNHLYFYWYRQILGQKVEFLVSFYNNEISEKSEIFDDQFSVERPDGSNFTLKIRSTKLEDSAMYFCASSEASGGSISYEQYFGPGTRLTVT.

This clone was detected only once. Here the CDR3 DNA reads TGTGCCAGCAGCGTGGCATGGGCAGCCGAGCAGTACTTC. Amino acids: CASSVAWAAEQYF. The V call is TRBV9, the J call TRBJ2-7; D unclear. V was trimmed by 2 bases and J by 6 bases, leaving 12 bases between them. The germline CDR1 and CDR2 sequences are SGDLS and YYNGEE. The CDR3 runs 13 residues.

This chain joins TRBV7-8 and TRBJ2-7; TRBD1 might be the D (6 bases). Germline CDR1 SGHVS, CDR2 FQNEAQ. The CDR3 has 12 amino acids. V was cut by 8 bases and J by 2 bases, with 10 bases left in between. The CDR3 DNA reads as TGTGCCAGCGGGAAGGGGGCCTACGAGCAGTACTTC. This translates into CASGKGAYEQYF.

J is TRBJ1-4 and V is TRBV30, with 7 nucleotides matching TRBD1. The CDR3 contains 14 residues. V was clipped by 3 bases and J by 3 bases; unmatched bases: 4. Germline CDR1 reads GTSNPN; CDR2 reads SVGIG (reference sequence). The CDR3 here is CAWSPGTANEKLFF. As DNA, the CDR3 is TGTGCCTGGAGCCCCGGGACAGCTAATGAAAAACTGTTTTTT.

The rearrangement joins TRBV6-1 to TRBJ2-6; D is uncertain. Germline V gene data show CDR1 as MNHNS and CDR2 as SASEGT. The V gene lost 3 bases and the J gene lost 0 bases, with 6 bases spanning the gap. CDR3 length: 15 amino acids. The CDR3 coding sequence is TGTGCCAGCAGTGATTGGAGCTCTGGGGCCAACGTCCTGACTTTC. Its translation: CASSDWSSGANVLTF.

The chain recombines TRBV5-1 with TRBJ1-1; D is perhaps TRBD1 (5 bases). Germline-derived CDR1 and CDR2 are SGHRS and YFSETQ. This CDR3 comprises 17 residues. The germline V and J ends were trimmed by 4 bases and 0 bases, with 19 bases remaining between them. CDR3 residues: CASSMGWGSTLNTEAFF. Here the CDR3 DNA reads TGCGCCAGCAGCATGGGCTGGGGCAGCACCCTGAACACTGAAGCTTTCTTT.

For the CDR3, the DNA is TGTGCCAGCAGCTCGGGACAGTCGCGGGGGGGCACGTACTTC. Its translation is CASSSGQSRGGTYF. V usage is TRBV5-6 and J usage is TRBJ2-7, with 9 nucleotides matching TRBD2. Per the germline V gene, CDR1 is SGHDT and CDR2 is YYEEEE. V lost 3 bases and J lost 12; bases outside the gene matches: 13. CDR3 length equals 14 residues.

The CDR3 sequence is CASSSDRDLRPYEQYF. The CDR3 DNA sequence: TGTGCCAGCAGCTCAGACCGGGACCTCCGGCCCTACGAGCAGTACTTC. The chain is built from TRBV9 and TRBJ2-7; D is perhaps TRBD1 or TRBD2 (5 bases each). The CDR3 consists of 16 residues. V lost 4 bases, J lost 2 bases, and 19 bases lay in between. From germline, CDR1 is SGDLS and CDR2 YYNGEE.

This chain connects TRBV9 to TRBJ2-7; D might be TRBD1 (6 bases). CDR1 and CDR2 (germline): SGDLS, YYNGEE. The CDR3 covers 14 residues. Trimming pared 4 bases from V and 5 bases from J, leaving 16 bases between. CDR3 DNA: TGTGCCAGCAGCTACGGACAGCCGCCTGACGAGCAGTACTTC. This translates into CASSYGQPPDEQYF.

Concerning this clone: A read error may account for a junction end that differs from germline. The chain joins TRBV27 to TRBJ2-7; 10 bases match TRBD1. Germline loops: CDR1 MNHEY, CDR2 SMNVEV (reference sequence). CDR3 size: 15 residues. The CDR3 region is CASRGGTGDSYEPYF. The CDR3 nucleotides are TGTGCCAGCAGGGGGGGGACAGGGGACTCCTACGAGCCGTACTTC.

V usage is TRBV19 and J usage is TRBJ2-1; no firm D call. The length of the CDR3 is 13 residues. The V end lost 7 bases, the J end lost 2 bases, and 9 bases lay between the germline ends. Germline loops: CDR1 LNHDA, CDR2 SQIVND (reference sequence). The CDR3 loop is CASNLGPYNEQFF. CDR3 coding DNA: TGTGCCAGTAATTTGGGCCCCTACAATGAGCAGTTCTTC.

Concerning this clone: The same CDR3 is also encoded by other DNA sequences in this sample. The chain employs TRBV27 and TRBJ2-1, with 7 nucleotides matching TRBD2. V dropped 2 bases and J dropped 7; count of bases not matched to a gene: 2. Germline V lookup: CDR1 MNHEY, CDR2 SMNVEV (reference sequence). CDR3 length equals 13 residues. The CDR3 protein is CASSLLGGNEQFF. The CDR3 DNA reads TGTGCCAGCAGTTTACTGGGGGGGAATGAGCAGTTCTTC.

The J gene is TRBJ2-1, the V gene TRBV7-8; TRBD1 matches at 9 bases. Per the germline V gene, CDR1 is SGHVS and CDR2 is FQNEAQ. CDR3 length: 17 residues. After removal of 2 bases from V and 6 bases from J, the junction contained 11 bases not matched to a gene. Here the CDR3 reads CASSLLGSGTGFNEQFF. CDR3 in DNA: TGTGCCAGCAGCTTATTAGGGTCCGGGACAGGGTTCAATGAGCAGTTCTTC.

The sample holds a few counts of this clone. The chain carries TRBV25-1 and TRBJ1-6; D unclear. CDR1 is MGHDK, CDR2 SYGVNS, per germline. Trimming removed 10 bases from V and 1 base from J, with 11 bases in between. This CDR3 is 14 amino acids long. The CDR3 DNA sequence: TGTGCCACCACCGTGGGATCCTATAATTCACCCCTCCACTTT. Translation: CATTVGSYNSPLHF.

The chain couples TRBV9 to TRBJ2-5, with 7 positions matching TRBD1. The germline gives CDR1 SGDLS, CDR2 YYNGEE. After removal of 3 bases from V and 4 bases from J, the junction contained 9 bases not matched to a gene. The CDR3 loop spans 15 amino acids. The CDR3 nucleotides are TGTGCCAGCAGCGCGATGACAGGGTGGGGAGAGACCCAGTACTTC. Translating gives CASSAMTGWGETQYF.

This CDR3 is CASSFGFEKPQHF. DNA of the CDR3: TGTGCCAGCAGTTTTGGGTTCGAAAAGCCCCAGCATTTT. This chain links TRBV28 with TRBJ1-5, with D hard to call. The V gene's germline CDR1 is MDHEN and CDR2 SYDVKM. V was clipped by 3 bases and J by 8 bases, with 11 bases between them. The CDR3 totals 13 residues.

This chain links TRBV19 with TRBJ2-7, with 7 bases identical to TRBD1. Germline CDR1 reads LNHDA; CDR2 reads SQIVND (reference sequence). The CDR3 contains 14 residues. The ends lost 11 bases at V and 7 bases at J; junction bases unmatched: 17. The CDR3 sequence is CASSAGTGVKEQYF. CDR3 in DNA: TGTGCCTCCTCCGCCGGAACAGGGGTAAAAGAGCAGTACTTC. Drawing the rest from reference TRBV19 and TRBJ2-7, the complete variable domain is DGGITQSPKYLFRKEGQNVTLSCEQNLNHDAMYWYRQDPGQGLRLIYYSQIVNDFQKGDIAEGYSVSREKKESFPLTVTSAQKNPTAFYLCASSAGTGVKEQYFGPGTRLTVT.

The V gene is TRBV13, the J gene TRBJ2-7; tentatively, D is TRBD1 or TRBD2 (6 bases each). Germline CDR1 and CDR2: PRHDT and FYEKMQ (reference sequence). The CDR3 consists of 18 residues. V lost 1 base and J 3 bases, leaving 22 bases between the germline ends. CDR3 in DNA: TGTGCCAGCAGCTTAGTAGGGGGGCTAGACCTAAGGGGCTACGAGCAGTACTTC. This gives the protein CASSLVGGLDLRGYEQYF.